This TCR beta chain was sequenced for a study of CD8 T cells in Susac syndrome. Study-level points and caveats: The TCR sequencing and HLA analysis in the study involved a relatively small number of individuals, as the study acknowledged.

Patients with stable or active relapsing-remitting disease, all of them treatment-naive, made up the multiple sclerosis controls. It was with random hexamers that about 0.45 to 1 ug RNA was reverse transcribed. The method of amplification for TCR beta CDR3 was immunoSEQ multiplex PCR, covering 54 Vbeta and 13 Jbeta. TCRdb ran MiXCR on the immunoSEQ multiplex PCR reads and lists one entry per CDR3 protein. The sample comprises about 300,000 distinct CDR3 sequences, more than 75% of which are singletons, and around 0.11% rests with the top ten. This CDR3 comprises 14 residues. V lost 2 bases and J 3 bases, leaving 12 bases between the germline ends. CDR1 and CDR2 from the germline V gene are SGHRS and YFSETQ. This clonotype was picked up one time. Its target is not known.

The J gene is TRBJ2-7, the V gene TRBV5-1; D is perhaps TRBD1 (6 bases). This TCR was sampled from a human donor with multiple sclerosis. The sequenced sample was CD8+ T cells from PBMCs. CDR3 nucleotide sequence: TGCGCCAGCAGCTTTACAGGGTATAGCTACGAGCAGTACTTC. Protein: CASSFTGYSYEQYF.